This T cell receptor beta chain comes out of a study of control samples from healthy donors and cancer patients. From germline, CDR1 is MNHEY and CDR2 SVGEGT. CDR3 length: 15 residues. Trimming removed 0 bases from V and 8 bases from J, with 13 bases in between. The assay was immunoSEQ multiplex PCR, and TCRdb's table has in-frame clones only and misses some. This sample has 120,000 or so clones, with around 92% found just once. Sequencing was done on a sample of blood. The sequence derives from a man between 45 and 60 years old in good health. The V gene is TRBV6-2 or TRBV6-3, the J gene TRBJ2-2; no clear D. The CDR3, as DNA: TGTGCCAGCAGTTACTCGCTAGTGATGCTAGGGGAGCTGTTTTTT. Its translation: CASSYSLVMLGELFF.